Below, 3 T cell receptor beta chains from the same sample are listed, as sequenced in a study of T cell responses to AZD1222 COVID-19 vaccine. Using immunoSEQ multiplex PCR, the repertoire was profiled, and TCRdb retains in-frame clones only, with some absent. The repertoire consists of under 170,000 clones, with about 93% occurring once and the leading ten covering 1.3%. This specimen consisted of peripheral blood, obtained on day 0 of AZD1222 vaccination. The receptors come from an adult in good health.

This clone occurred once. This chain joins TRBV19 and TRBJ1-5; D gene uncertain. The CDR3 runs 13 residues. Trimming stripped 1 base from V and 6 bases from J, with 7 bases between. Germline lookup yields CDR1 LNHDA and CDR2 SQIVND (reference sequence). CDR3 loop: CASSIVLTQPQHF. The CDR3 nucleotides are TGTGCCAGTAGTATAGTCCTGACTCAGCCCCAGCATTTT.

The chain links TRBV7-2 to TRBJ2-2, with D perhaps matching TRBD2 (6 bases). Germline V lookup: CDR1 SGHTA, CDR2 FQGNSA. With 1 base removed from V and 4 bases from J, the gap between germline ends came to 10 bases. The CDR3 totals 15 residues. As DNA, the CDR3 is TGTGCCAGCAGCTTAGTGGGAGGATTCACCGGGGAGCTGTTTTTT. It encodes CASSLVGGFTGELFF.

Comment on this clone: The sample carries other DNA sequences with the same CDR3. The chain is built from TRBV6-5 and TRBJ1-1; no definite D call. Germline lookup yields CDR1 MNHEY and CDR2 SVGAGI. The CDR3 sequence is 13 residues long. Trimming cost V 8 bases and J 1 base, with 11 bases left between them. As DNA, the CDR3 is TGTGCCAGCTCACCCCGGGAGAACACTGAAGCTTTCTTT. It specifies CASSPRENTEAFF.